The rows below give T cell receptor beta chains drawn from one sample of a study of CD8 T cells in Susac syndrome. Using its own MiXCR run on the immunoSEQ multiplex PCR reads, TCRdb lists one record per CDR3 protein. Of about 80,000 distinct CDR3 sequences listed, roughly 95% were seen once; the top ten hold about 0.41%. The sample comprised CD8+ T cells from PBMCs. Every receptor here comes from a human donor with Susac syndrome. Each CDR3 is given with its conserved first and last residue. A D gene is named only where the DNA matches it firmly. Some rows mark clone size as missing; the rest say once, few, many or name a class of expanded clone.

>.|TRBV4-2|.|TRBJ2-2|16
CASSQETGLRTGELFF
TGTGCCAGCAGCCAAGAAACGGGACTCCGCACCGGGGAGCTGTTTTTT
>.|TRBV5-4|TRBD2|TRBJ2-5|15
CASSFPSGEQETQYF
TGTGCCAGCAGCTTCCCTAGCGGAGAACAAGAGACCCAGTACTTC
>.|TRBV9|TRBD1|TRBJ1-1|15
CASSVEGQGNTEAFF
TGTGCCAGCAGCGTAGAGGGACAGGGGAACACTGAAGCTTTCTTT
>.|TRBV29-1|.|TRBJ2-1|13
CSVEQGLAGSRFF
TGCAGCGTTGAGCAGGGGTTGGCGGGATCCCGGTTCTTC
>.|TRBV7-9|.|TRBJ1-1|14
CASSPRTENTEAFF
TGTGCCAGCAGCCCCCGGACCGAGAACACTGAAGCTTTCTTT
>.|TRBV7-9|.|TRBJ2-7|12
CASSERAYEQYF
TGTGCCAGCAGCGAGAGGGCCTACGAGCAGTACTTC
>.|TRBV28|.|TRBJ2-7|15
CASSFSHGRTYEQYF
TGTGCCAGCAGTTTCTCCCACGGGCGAACCTACGAGCAGTACTTC
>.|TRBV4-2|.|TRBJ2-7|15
CASSQDIDIYYEQYF
TGTGCCAGCAGCCAAGATATCGACATCTACTACGAGCAGTACTTC
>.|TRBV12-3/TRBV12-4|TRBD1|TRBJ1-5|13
CATRTGGSQPQHF
TGTGCCACCCGGACAGGGGGGAGTCAGCCCCAGCATTTT
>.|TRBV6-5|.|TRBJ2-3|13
CASGGAWTDTQYF
TGTGCCAGCGGGGGGGCCTGGACAGATACGCAGTATTTT
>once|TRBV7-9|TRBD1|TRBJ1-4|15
CASSTQGQGREKLFF
TGTGCCAGCAGCACACAGGGACAGGGGCGCGAAAAACTGTTTTTT
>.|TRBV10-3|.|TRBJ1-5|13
CAISESDSQPQHF
TGTGCCATCAGTGAGTCCGACTCTCAGCCCCAGCATTTT
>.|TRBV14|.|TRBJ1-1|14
CASSQRTGNTEAFF
TGTGCCAGCAGCCAACGAACAGGGAACACTGAAGCTTTCTTT
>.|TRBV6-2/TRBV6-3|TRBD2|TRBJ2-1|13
CASEGLAYNEQFF
TGTGCCAGCGAGGGACTAGCCTACAATGAGCAGTTCTTC
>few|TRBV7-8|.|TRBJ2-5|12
CASSLAAETQYF
TGTGCCAGCAGCTTAGCGGCCGAGACCCAGTACTTC
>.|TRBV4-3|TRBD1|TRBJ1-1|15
CASSQYTTGEAEAFF
TGCGCCAGCAGCCAATATACTACAGGGGAGGCTGAAGCTTTCTTT
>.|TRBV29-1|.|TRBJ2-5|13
CSAVGGTLETQYF
TGCAGCGCGGTCGGAGGAACTTTGGAGACCCAGTACTTC
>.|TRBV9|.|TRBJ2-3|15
CASSVAQFLTDTQYF
TGTGCCAGCAGCGTAGCACAGTTTCTCACAGATACGCAGTATTTT
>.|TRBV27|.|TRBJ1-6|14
CASRKEGSSSPLHF
TGTGCCAGCAGGAAAGAGGGATCGAGTTCACCCCTCCACTTT
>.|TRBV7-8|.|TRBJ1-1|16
CASSLDPSGGSTEAFF
TGTGCCAGCAGCTTAGACCCCTCGGGAGGGAGTACTGAAGCTTTCTTT
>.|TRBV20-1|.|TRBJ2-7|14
CSARGGRLDYEQYF
TGCAGTGCTAGAGGGGGGAGACTCGACTACGAGCAGTACTTC
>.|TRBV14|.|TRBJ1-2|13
CASSQGQTYGYTF
TGTGCCAGCAGCCAAGGGCAGACCTATGGCTACACCTTC
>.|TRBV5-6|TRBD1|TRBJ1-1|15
CASSFPRQGKPEAFF
TGTGCCAGCAGCTTCCCGCGACAGGGTAAACCTGAAGCTTTCTTT
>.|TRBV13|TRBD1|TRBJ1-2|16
CASSLRGDRGDYGYTF
TGTGCCAGCAGCTTACGAGGTGACAGGGGTGACTATGGCTACACCTTC
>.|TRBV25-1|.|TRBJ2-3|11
CAGGRGDTQYF
TGTGCCGGGGGGCGCGGAGATACGCAGTATTTT
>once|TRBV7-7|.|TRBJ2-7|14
CASSLAHGRYEQYF
TGTGCTAGCAGCTTAGCTCATGGAAGGTACGAGCAGTACTTC
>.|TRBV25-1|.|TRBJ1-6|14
CASSGGVGWTPLHF
TGTGCCAGCAGTGGCGGCGTAGGTTGGACACCCCTCCACTTT
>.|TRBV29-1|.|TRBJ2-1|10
CSVAYNEQFF
TGCAGCGTTGCCTACAATGAGCAGTTCTTC
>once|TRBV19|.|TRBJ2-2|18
CASSIEALAQLGTGELFF
TGTGCCAGTAGTATAGAGGCCCTGGCACAGCTAGGCACCGGGGAGCTGTTTTTT
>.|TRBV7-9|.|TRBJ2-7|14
CASSSALYPYEQYF
TGTGCCAGCAGCTCAGCATTATACCCCTACGAGCAGTACTTC
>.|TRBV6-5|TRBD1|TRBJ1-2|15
CASTRQGGSNYGYTF
TGTGCCAGCACCCGACAGGGAGGTTCTAACTATGGCTACACCTTC
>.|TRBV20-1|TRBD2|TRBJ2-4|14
CSAQGLAGGNIQYF
TGCAGTGCCCAGGGACTAGCGGGAGGAAACATTCAGTACTTC
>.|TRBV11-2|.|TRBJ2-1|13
CASSPNGGHEQFF
TGTGCCAGCAGCCCCAACGGGGGGCATGAGCAGTTCTTC
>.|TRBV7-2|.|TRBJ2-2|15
CASSGPGLNTGELFF
TGTGCCAGCAGCGGACCGGGACTGAACACCGGGGAGCTGTTTTTT
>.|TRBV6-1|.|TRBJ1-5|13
CASTTAPYQPQHF
TGTGCCAGCACGACAGCACCCTATCAGCCCCAGCATTTT
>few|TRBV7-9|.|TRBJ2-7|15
CASRPPGASSYEQYF
TGTGCCAGCAGACCCCCAGGGGCGAGCTCCTACGAGCAGTACTTC
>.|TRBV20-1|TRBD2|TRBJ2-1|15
CSARASGGPMKGQFF
TGCAGTGCTAGAGCGAGCGGGGGCCCAATGAAGGGGCAGTTCTTC
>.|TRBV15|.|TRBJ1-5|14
CATRREGVQQPQHF
TGTGCCACCAGGAGAGAAGGGGTCCAGCAGCCCCAGCATTTT
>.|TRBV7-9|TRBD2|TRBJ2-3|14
CASRGLAGVNAQYF
TGTGCCAGCAGGGGCCTAGCGGGAGTGAATGCGCAGTATTTT
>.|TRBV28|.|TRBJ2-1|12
CASSGIYNEQFF
TGTGCCAGTAGCGGTATCTACAATGAGCAGTTCTTC
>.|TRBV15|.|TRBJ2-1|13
CATSGLGYNEQFF
TGTGCCACCAGCGGCCTAGGTTACAATGAGCAGTTCTTC
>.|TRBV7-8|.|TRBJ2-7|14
CASSSGGVSYEQYF
TGTGCCAGCAGTTCGGGGGGCGTATCCTACGAGCAGTACTTC
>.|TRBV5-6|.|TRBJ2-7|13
CASSLLDSYEQYF
TGTGCCAGCAGCTTGTTGGACTCCTACGAGCAGTACTTC
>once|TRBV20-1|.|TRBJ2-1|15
CSARDRDGTYNEQFF
TGCAGTGCTAGAGACCGGGACGGCACCTACAATGAGCAGTTCTTC
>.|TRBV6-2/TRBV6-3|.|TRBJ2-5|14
CASSPPGAQETQYF
TGTGCCAGCAGCCCTCCGGGGGCTCAGGAGACCCAGTACTTC